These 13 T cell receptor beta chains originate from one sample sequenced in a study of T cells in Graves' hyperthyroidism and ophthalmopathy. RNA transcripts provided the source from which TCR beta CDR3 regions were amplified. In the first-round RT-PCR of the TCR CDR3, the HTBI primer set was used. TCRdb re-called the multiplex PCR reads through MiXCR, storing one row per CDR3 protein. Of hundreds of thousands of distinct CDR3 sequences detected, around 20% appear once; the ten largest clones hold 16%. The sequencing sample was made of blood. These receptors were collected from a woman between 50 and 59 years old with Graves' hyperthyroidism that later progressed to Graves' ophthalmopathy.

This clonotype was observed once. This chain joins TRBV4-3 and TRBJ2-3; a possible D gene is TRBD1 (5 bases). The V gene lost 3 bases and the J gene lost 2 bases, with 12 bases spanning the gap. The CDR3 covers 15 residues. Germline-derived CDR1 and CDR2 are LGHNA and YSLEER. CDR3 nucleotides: TGCGCCAGCAGCCAGGGCCCGGACATCACAGATACGCAGTATTTT. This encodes CASSQGPDITDTQYF.

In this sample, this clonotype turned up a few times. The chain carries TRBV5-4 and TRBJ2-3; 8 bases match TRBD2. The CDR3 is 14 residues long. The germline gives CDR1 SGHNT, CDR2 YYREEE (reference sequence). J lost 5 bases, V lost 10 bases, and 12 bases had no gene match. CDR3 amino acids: CAFRGGGSGDTQYF. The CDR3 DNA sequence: TGTGCCTTCCGCGGCGGGGGGTCCGGAGATACGCAGTATTTT.

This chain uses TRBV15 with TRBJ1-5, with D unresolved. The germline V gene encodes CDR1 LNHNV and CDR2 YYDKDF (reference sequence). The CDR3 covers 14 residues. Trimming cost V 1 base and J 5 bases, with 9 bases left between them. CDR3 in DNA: TGTGCCACCAGCAGAGTTCACCGAGATCAGCCCCAGCATTTT. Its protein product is CATSRVHRDQPQHF.

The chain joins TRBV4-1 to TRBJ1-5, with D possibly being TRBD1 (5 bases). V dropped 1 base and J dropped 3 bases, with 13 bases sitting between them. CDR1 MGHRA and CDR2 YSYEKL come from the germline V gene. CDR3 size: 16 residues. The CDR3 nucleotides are TGCGCCAGCAGCCAAGGTTCAGGGAATGTCAATCAGCCCCAGCATTTT. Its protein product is CASSQGSGNVNQPQHF.

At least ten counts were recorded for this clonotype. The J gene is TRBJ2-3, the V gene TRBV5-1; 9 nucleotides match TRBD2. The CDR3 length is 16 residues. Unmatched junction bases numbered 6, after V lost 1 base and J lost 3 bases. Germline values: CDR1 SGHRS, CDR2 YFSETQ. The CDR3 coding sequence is TGCGCCAGCAGCTTGTACGGCGGGGGGGCGACAGATACGCAGTATTTT. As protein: CASSLYGGGATDTQYF.

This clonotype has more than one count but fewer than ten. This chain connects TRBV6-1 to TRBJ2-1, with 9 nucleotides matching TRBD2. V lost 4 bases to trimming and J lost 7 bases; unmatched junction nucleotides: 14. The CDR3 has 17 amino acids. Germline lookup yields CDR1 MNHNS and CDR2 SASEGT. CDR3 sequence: CASSVGAAGGLQNEQFF. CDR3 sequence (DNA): TGTGCCAGCAGTGTTGGGGCGGCGGGGGGGCTTCAGAATGAGCAGTTCTTC.

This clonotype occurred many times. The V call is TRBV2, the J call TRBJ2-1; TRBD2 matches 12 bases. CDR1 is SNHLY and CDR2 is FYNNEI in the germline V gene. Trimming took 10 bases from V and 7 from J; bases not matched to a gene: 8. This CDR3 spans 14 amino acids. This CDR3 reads CATPLAGGPNEQFF. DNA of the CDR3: TGTGCCACTCCCCTAGCGGGGGGGCCGAATGAGCAGTTCTTC.

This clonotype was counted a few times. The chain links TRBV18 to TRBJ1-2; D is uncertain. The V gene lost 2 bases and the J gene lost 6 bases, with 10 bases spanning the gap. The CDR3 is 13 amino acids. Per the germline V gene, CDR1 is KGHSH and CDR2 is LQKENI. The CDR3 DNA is TGTGCCAGCTCACCAGGGCAGGCGGATGGCTACACCTTC. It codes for CASSPGQADGYTF.

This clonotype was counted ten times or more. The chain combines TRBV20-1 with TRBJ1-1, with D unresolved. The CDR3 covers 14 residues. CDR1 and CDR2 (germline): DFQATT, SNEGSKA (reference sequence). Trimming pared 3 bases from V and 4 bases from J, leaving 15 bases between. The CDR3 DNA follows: TGCAGTGCTAGGCCCGTCACCCGGAGCACTGAAGCTTTCTTT. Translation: CSARPVTRSTEAFF.

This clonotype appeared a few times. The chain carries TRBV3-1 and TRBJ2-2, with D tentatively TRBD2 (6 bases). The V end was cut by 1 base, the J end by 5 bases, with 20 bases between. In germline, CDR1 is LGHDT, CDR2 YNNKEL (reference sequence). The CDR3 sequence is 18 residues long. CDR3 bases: TGTGCCAGCAGCCAAGTAGAGGTTGGGGGGAAAGTAACCGGGGAGCTGTTTTTT. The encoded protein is CASSQVEVGGKVTGELFF.

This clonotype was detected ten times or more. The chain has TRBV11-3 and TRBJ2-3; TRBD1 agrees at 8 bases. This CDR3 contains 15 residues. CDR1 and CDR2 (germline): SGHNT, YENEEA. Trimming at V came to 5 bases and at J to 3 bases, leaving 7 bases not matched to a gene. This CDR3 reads CASSLGDRRTDTQYF. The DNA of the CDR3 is TGTGCCAGCAGCCTCGGGGACAGGAGGACAGATACGCAGTATTTT.

The CDR3 bases are TGTGCCAACAGACAGGGGGTTGGCGGGGAGCTGTTTTTT. Translated, it gives CANRQGVGGELFF. The chain employs TRBV6-1 and TRBJ2-2, with 9 bases fitting TRBD1. The germline V gene has CDR1 MNHNS and CDR2 SASEGT. V lost 10 bases, J lost 7 bases, and 7 bases stayed unmatched. The CDR3 contains 13 residues.

For the CDR3, the DNA is TGTGCCAGCAATCCGACCTCTAGGGACACCGGGGAGCTGTTTTTT. Its protein is CASNPTSRDTGELFF. The gene calls are TRBV6-1 and TRBJ2-2; D is uncertain. The CDR3 is 15 amino acids. The V gene's germline CDR1 is MNHNS and CDR2 SASEGT. V was trimmed by 7 bases and J by 3 bases, leaving 15 bases between them.